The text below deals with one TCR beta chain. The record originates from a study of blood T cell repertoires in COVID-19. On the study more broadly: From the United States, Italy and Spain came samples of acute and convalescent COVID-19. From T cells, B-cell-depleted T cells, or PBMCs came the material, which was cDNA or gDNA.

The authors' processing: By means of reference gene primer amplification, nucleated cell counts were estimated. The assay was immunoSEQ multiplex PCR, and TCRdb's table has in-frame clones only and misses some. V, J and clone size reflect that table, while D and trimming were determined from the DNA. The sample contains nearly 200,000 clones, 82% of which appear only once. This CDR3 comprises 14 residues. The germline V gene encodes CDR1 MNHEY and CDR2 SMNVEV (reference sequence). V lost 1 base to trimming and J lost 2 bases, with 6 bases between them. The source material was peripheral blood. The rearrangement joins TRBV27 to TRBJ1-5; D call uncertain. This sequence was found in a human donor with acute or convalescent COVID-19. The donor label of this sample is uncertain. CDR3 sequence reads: CASSLWGGNQPQHF. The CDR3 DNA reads TGTGCCAGCAGTTTATGGGGAGGCAATCAGCCCCAGCATTTT.